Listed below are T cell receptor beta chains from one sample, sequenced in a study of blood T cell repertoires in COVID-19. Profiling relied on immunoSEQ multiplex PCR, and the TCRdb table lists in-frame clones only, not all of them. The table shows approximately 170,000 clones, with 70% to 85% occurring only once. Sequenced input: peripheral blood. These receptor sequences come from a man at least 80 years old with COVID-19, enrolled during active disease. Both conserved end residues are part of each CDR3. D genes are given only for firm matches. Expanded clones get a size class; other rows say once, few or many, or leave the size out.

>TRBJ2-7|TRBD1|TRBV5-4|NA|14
TGTGCCAGCAGCGGGACGACAGGGTCCTACGAGCAGTACTTC
CASSGTTGSYEQYF
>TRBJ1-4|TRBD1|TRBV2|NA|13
TGTGCCAGCAGACCCGACAGGGATGAAAAACTGTTTTTT
CASRPDRDEKLFF
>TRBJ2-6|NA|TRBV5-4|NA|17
TGTGCCAGCAGCTTATTGGGGAGGAGCTCTGGGGCCAACGTCCTGACTTTC
CASSLLGRSSGANVLTF
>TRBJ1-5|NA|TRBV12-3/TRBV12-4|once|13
TGTGCCAGCACTGGGGGGAGCAATCAGCCCCAGCATTTT
CASTGGSNQPQHF
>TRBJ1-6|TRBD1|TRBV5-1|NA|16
TGCGCCAGCAGCTTGGTGACAGGGAAAGGTAATTCACCCCTCCACTTT
CASSLVTGKGNSPLHF
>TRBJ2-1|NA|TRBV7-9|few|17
TGTGCCAGCAGCACCAGAGGTAAGGAGGAGGCCTACAATGAGCAGTTCTTC
CASSTRGKEEAYNEQFF
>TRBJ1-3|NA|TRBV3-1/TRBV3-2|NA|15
TGTGCCAGCAGCCAAGACAGGACTATTGGAAACACCATATATTTT
CASSQDRTIGNTIYF
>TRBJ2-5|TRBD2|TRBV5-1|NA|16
TGCGCCAGCAGCTTGAACGGGGGGGCCCGGGTGGAGACCCAGTACTTC
CASSLNGGARVETQYF
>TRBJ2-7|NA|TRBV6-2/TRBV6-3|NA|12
TGTGCCAGCAGTTCGGGTTTCTCCGAGCAGTACTTC
CASSSGFSEQYF
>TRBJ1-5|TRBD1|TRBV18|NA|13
TGTGCCAGCTCACCCAACAGGGGGGAGCCCCAGCATTTT
CASSPNRGEPQHF
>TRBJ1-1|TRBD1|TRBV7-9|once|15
TGTGCCAGCAGCTTAGGGGACAGGTGGGCCCCTGAAGCTTTCTTT
CASSLGDRWAPEAFF
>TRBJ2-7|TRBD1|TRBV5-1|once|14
TGCGCCAGCAGCCAAGGGACAGGGAGAAACGAGCAGTACTTC
CASSQGTGRNEQYF
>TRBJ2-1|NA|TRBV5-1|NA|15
TGCGCCAGCAGCTCTGACAGGAGGACAAACAATGAGCAGTTCTTC
CASSSDRRTNNEQFF
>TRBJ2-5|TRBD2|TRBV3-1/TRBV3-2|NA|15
TGTGCCAGCAGCCAACTGCGGGGGGCCGAAGAGACCCAGTACTTC
CASSQLRGAEETQYF
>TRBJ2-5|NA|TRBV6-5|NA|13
TGTGCCAGCAGTCCCACAGGGCGGGAGACCCAGTACTTC
CASSPTGRETQYF
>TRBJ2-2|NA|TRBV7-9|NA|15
TGTGCCAGCAGCGAGGGACATGCGAACACCGGGGAGCTGTTTTTT
CASSEGHANTGELFF
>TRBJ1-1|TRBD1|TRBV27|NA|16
TGTGCCAGCAGTTTATCTTGGACAGGACGGAACACTGAAGCTTTCTTT
CASSLSWTGRNTEAFF
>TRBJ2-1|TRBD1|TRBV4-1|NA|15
TGCGCCAGCAGCCAAGATCTTGCAGGGGGCAATGAGCAGTTCTTC
CASSQDLAGGNEQFF
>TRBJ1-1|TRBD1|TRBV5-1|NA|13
TGCGCCAGCAGCTTGGGCGCCGGGACAGGCGGTTTCTTT
CASSLGAGTGGFF
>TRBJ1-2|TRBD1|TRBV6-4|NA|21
TGTGCCAGCAGTGACTCGAGTCTTGGGGTAGGACAGGGGGCGTTTGAAGGTGGCTACACCTTC
CASSDSSLGVGQGAFEGGYTF
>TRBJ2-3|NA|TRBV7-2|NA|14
TGTGCCAGCAGGGTGGAGGGCCTCACAGATACGCAGTATTTT
CASRVEGLTDTQYF
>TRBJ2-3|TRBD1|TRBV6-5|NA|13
TGTGCCAGCAGTTCCACCACAGGGGGTACGCAGTATTTT
CASSSTTGGTQYF
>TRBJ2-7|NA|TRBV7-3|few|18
TGTGCCAGCAGCCCAAACCCGCGGGGGATGACAGGGGACTACGAGCAGTACTTC
CASSPNPRGMTGDYEQYF
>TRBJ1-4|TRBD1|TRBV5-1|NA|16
TGCGCCAGCAGCTTGGCCGTGACAGGGAACGATGAAAAACTGTTTTTT
CASSLAVTGNDEKLFF
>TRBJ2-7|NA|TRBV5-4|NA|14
TGTGCCAGCAGCTTGTCGAACAGGGAGAACGAGCAGTACTTC
CASSLSNRENEQYF
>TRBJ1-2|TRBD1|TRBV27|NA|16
TGTGCCAGCAGTTTGGGCAGGGGGCTAGCTAACTATGGCTACACCTTC
CASSLGRGLANYGYTF
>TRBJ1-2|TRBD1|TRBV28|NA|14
TGTGCCAGCAGTTTAGCGACAGGGACCTATGGCTACACCTTC
CASSLATGTYGYTF
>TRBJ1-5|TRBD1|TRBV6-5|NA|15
TGTGCCAGCAGTCCCGACAGGGCTCCGGGTCAGCCCCAGCATTTT
CASSPDRAPGQPQHF
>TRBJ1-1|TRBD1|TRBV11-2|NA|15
TGTGCCAGCAGCCCTCCCGGGACAGGGGGCACTGAAGCTTTCTTT
CASSPPGTGGTEAFF
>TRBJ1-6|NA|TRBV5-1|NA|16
TGCGCCAGCAGCTTGGCCGGGCAGGGCTATAATTCACCCCTCCACTTT
CASSLAGQGYNSPLHF
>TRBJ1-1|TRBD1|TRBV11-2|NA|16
TGTGCCAGCAGCTTAGGATACGGGACAGGGGAAAATAAAGCTTTCTTT
CASSLGYGTGENKAFF
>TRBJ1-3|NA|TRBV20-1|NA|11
TGCAGTGCTAGTCGGGGGAACACCATATATTTT
CSASRGNTIYF
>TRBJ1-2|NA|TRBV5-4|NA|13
TGTGCCAGCAGCTTGGGAGACATCTATGGCTACACCTTC
CASSLGDIYGYTF
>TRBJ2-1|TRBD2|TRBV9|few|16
TGTGCCAGCAGCGTTGACTTAGCGGGGGTTTTTAATGAGCAGTTCTTC
CASSVDLAGVFNEQFF
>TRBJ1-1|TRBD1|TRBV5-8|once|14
TGTGCCAGCAGGATACAGGGGTTGAACACTGAAGCTTTCTTT
CASRIQGLNTEAFF
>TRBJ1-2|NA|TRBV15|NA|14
TGTGCCACCAGCAGAGGCAGGGTGGGGTATGGCTACACCTTC
CATSRGRVGYGYTF
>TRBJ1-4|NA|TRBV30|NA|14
TGTGCCTGGGGGAAAAGGGGGTTGAGAGAAAAACTGTTTTTT
CAWGKRGLREKLFF
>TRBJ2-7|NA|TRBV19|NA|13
TGTGCCAGTAGTACCGAAAGAGGGAACGAGCAGTACTTC
CASSTERGNEQYF
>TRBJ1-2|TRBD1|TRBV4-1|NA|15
TGCGCCAGCAGCCAAGATCGGGACAGGGCAAATGGCTACACCTTC
CASSQDRDRANGYTF
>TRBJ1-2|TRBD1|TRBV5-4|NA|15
TGTGCCAGCAGTTTCGCGGGACAGTCTAACTATGGCTACACCTTC
CASSFAGQSNYGYTF
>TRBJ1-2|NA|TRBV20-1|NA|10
TGCAGTGCTCTGAACTATGGCTACACCTTC
CSALNYGYTF
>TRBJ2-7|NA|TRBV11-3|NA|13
TGTGCCAGCAGCTTAGACGAAAACAGGGAGCAGTACTTC
CASSLDENREQYF